This T cell receptor (beta chain) comes out of a study of T cell repertoires in cytomegalovirus infection. The wider study: Recently described HLA-C-restricted plus well-studied HLA-B-restricted CMV epitopes were used. Study-wide results and caveats: The study found HLA-C-restricted CMV-specific TCR beta clonotypes dominating the ex vivo response.

This clonotype was counted between two and nine times. Antigen: not known. The CDR3 is 14 amino acids. Germline-derived CDR1 and CDR2 are MDHEN and SYDVKM. V gave up 8 bases and J gave up 4 bases, with 12 bases separating them. TCRdb analysed the reads with MiXCR anew, one entry per CDR3 protein. The table lists some 920,000 distinct CDR3 sequences, around a third of them singletons. Sequenced material: cultured CD8+ T cells from PBMCs, taken from culture after CMV antigen stimulation. The clonotype originates from a human donor in good health (CMV status not recorded). Some clones in this sample may be carry-over from other donors' samples. The rearrangement uses TRBV28 and TRBJ2-6, with D unclear. In DNA, the CDR3 is TGTGCCAGCCGGGCGGTGGGAGGGGCCAACGTCCTGACTTTC. Protein product: CASRAVGGANVLTF.